Included here is one T cell receptor (beta chain) sequence, with context. In the study's own analysis: Reference gene primers were amplified, and this amplification served to estimate nucleated cell counts. Assay: immunoSEQ multiplex PCR; the TCRdb copy retains only in-frame clones and omits some. V, J and clone size are taken as reported in that table, and D and trimming were inferred from the DNA itself. The sample has about 430,000 clones; around 90% are singletons. The CDR3 totals 15 residues. Germline V gives CDR1 MNHEY, CDR2 SVGAGI. V was pared by 8 bases and J by 4 bases, with 18 bases between. The data derive from a study of blood T cell repertoires in COVID-19. Turning to the study itself: The United States, Italy and Spain were the sources of the acute and convalescent COVID-19 samples. PBMCs, B-cell-depleted T cells, or T cells were the source of the cDNA or gDNA that made up the material.

The clonotype was recovered from a man aged 18 to 30 with COVID-19, enrolled during active disease. The specimen sequenced was peripheral blood. J is TRBJ1-3 and V is TRBV6-5; TRBD1 is a possible D gene (6 bases). The CDR3 spells CASSQGGAIGNTIYF. The CDR3 DNA reads as TGTGCCAGCTCTCAAGGGGGGGCGATAGGAAACACCATATATTTT.